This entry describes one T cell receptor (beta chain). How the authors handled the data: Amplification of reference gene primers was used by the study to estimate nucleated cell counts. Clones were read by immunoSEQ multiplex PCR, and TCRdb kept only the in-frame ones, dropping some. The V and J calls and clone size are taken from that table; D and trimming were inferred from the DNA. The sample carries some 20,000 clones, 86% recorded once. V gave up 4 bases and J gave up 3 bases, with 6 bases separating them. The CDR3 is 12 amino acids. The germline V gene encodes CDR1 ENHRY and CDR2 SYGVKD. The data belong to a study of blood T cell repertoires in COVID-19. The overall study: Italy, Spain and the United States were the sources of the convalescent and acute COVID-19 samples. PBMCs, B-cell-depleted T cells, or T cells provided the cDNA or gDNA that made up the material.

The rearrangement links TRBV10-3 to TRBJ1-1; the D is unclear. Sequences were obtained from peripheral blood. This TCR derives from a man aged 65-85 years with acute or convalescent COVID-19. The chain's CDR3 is CAISVRDTEAFF. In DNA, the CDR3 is TGTGCCATCAGTGTTCGAGACACTGAAGCTTTCTTT.